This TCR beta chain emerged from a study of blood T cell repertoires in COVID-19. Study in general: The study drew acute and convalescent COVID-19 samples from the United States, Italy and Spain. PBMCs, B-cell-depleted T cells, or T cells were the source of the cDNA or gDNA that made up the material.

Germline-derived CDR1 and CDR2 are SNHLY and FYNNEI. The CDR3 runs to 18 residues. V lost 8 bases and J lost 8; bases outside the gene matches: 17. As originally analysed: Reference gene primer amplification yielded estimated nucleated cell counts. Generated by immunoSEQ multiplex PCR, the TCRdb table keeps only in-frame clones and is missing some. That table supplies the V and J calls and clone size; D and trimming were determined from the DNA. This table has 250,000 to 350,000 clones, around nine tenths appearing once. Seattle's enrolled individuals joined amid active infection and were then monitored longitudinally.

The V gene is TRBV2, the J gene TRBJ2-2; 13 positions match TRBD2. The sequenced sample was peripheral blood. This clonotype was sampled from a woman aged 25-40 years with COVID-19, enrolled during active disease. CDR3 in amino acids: CASGWTSGSTPGEGELFF. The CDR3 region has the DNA TGTGCCAGCGGGTGGACTAGCGGGAGTACCCCGGGAGAGGGGGAGCTGTTTTTT.